Sequencing of this T cell receptor (beta chain) was carried out in a study of blood T cell repertoires in COVID-19. The wider study: The analysed material was cDNA or gDNA that came from T cells, B-cell-depleted T cells, or PBMCs.

This CDR3 is built from 16 residues. The trim removed 4 bases at V and 3 bases at J, leaving 7 bases unmatched. Germline V gives CDR1 SEHNR, CDR2 FQNEAQ (reference sequence). In this sample, this clone turned up once. In the original analysis: Quantification of nucleated cells was approximated via reference gene primer amplification. Some clones are missing from TCRdb's copy, which holds only in-frame ones; the method was immunoSEQ multiplex PCR. D and trimming come from the DNA, and the V and J calls and clone size come from that table. Of approximately 93,000 clones listed, 60% to 85% are singletons.

The chain couples TRBV7-9 to TRBJ2-1; TRBD2 matches 9 bases. Sequenced input: peripheral blood. This receptor was obtained from a woman older than 75 with acute or convalescent COVID-19. For the CDR3, the DNA is TGTGCCAGCAGCTCCTTAGCGGGAGAAGGCTACAATGAGCAGTTCTTC. This codes for CASSSLAGEGYNEQFF.